The 3 T cell receptor beta chains listed next were all sequenced from one sample in a study of T-cell reconstitution after alpha-beta-depleted transplantation in children. It was with unique molecular identifiers that the TCRbeta library was prepared. MiXCR, run by TCRdb on the PCR reads, gives a single entry per CDR3 protein. The sample has under 450,000 distinct CDR3 sequences; around 15% are singletons. Sample: PBMCs, mostly from graft donor cells, taken 360 days after TCRalphabeta/CD19-depleted stem cell transplant. These receptors all come from a boy in the first two years of life who had a stem cell transplant for Wiskott-Aldrich syndrome, so the T cells may come from the graft donor.

This clonotype was seen a handful of times. The CDR3 protein is CASSLTSGGSYNEQFF. The CDR3 DNA is TGTGCCAGCAGCTTAACTAGCGGGGGAAGTTACAATGAGCAGTTCTTC. The V and J genes are TRBV7-2 and TRBJ2-1; 11 bases are a match to TRBD2. Trimming cost V 2 bases and J 4 bases; bases outside gene matches: 4. Germline V gene lookup returns CDR1 SGHTA and CDR2 FQGNSA. The CDR3 runs to 16 residues.

The V call is TRBV11-2, the J call TRBJ2-1; 10 bases agree with TRBD2. CDR1 and CDR2 from the germline V gene are SGHAT and FQNNGV. This CDR3 is built from 16 residues. J gave up 8 bases and V 2 bases, and 9 bases lay outside the gene matches. In nucleotides, the CDR3 is TGTGCCAGCAGCTTACGACTAGCGGGTTGGCAATATGAGCAGTTCTTC. The encoded protein is CASSLRLAGWQYEQFF.

The rearrangement links TRBV20-1 to TRBJ2-7; tentatively, D is TRBD2 (7 bases). V shed 1 base and J shed 3 bases, with 19 bases lying between them. This CDR3 contains 16 residues. The germline gives CDR1 DFQATT, CDR2 SNEGSKA (reference sequence). CDR3: CSARAPVGGRRYEQYF. As DNA, the CDR3 is TGCAGTGCTAGAGCCCCAGTGGGGGGGCGTCGCTACGAGCAGTACTTC.